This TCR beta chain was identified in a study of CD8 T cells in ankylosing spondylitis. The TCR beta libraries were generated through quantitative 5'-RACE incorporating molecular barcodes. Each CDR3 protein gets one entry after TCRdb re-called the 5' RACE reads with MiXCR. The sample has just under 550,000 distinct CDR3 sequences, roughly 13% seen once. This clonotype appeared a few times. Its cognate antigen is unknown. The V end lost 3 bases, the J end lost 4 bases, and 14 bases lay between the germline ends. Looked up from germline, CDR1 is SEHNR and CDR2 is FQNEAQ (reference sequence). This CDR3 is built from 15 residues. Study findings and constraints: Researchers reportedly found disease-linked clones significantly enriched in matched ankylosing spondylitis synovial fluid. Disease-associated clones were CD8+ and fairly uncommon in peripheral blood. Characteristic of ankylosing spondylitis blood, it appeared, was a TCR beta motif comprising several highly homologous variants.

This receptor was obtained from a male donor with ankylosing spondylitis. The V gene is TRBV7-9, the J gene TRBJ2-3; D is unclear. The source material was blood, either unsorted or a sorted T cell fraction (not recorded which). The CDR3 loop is CASSFASMIADTQYF. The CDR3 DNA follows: TGTGCCAGCAGCTTCGCCTCGATGATCGCAGATACGCAGTATTTT. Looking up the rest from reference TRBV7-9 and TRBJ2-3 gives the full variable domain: DTGVSQNPRHKITKRGQNVTFRCDPISEHNRLYWYRQTLGQGPEFLTYFQNEAQLEKSRLLSDRFSAERPKGSFSTLEIQRTEQGDSAMYLCASSFASMIADTQYFGPGTRLTVL.